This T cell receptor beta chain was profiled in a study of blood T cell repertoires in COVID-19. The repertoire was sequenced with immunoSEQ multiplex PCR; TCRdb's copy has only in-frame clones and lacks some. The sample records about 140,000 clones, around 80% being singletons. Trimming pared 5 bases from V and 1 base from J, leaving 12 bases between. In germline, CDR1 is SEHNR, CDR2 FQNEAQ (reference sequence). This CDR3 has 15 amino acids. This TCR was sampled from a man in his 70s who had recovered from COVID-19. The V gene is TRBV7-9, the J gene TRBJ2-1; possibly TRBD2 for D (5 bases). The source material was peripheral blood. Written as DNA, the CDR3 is TGTGCCAGCAGCCAAAGCGGAGTGTCCTACAATGAGCAGTTCTTC. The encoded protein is CASSQSGVSYNEQFF.